The T cell receptor (beta chain) under discussion was sequenced for a study of control samples from healthy donors and cancer patients. TCRdb keeps only in-frame clones here, not all; method: immunoSEQ multiplex PCR. The sample yields approximately 150,000 clones, approximately 92% seen once. V lost 0 bases and J lost 5; bases outside the gene matches: 4. This CDR3 spans 14 amino acids. From germline, CDR1 is SGHTA and CDR2 FQGNSA. The source of this sequence is a man in his thirties or forties in good health. The sequencing input was blood. V is TRBV7-2 and J is TRBJ2-7; 7 bases map to TRBD1. CDR3 region: CASSLADRFHEQYF. The CDR3 bases are TGTGCCAGCAGCTTAGCGGACAGGTTCCACGAGCAGTACTTC.